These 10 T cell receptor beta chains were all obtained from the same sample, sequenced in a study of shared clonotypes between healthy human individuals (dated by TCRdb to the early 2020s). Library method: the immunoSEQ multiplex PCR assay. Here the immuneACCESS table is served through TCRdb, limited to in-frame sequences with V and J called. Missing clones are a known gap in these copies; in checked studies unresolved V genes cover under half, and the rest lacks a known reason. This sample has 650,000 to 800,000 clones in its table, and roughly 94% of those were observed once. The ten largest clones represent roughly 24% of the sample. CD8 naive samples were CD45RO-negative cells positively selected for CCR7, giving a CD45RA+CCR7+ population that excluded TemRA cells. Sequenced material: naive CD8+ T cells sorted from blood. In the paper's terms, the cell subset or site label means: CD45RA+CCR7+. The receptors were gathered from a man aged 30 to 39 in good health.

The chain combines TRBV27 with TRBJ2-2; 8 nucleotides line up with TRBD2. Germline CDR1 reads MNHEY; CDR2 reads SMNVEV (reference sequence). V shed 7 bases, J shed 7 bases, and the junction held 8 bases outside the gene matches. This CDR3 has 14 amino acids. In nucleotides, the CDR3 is TGTGCCAGCACCAGCGGGAGTATGGTCGGGGAGCTGTTTTTT. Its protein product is CASTSGSMVGELFF.

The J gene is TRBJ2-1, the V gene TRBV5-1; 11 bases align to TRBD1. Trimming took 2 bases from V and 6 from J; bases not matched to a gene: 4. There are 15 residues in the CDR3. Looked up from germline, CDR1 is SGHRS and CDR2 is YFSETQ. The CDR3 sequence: CASSFGTGGLNEQFF. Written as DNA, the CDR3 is TGCGCCAGCAGCTTCGGGACAGGGGGGCTCAATGAGCAGTTCTTC. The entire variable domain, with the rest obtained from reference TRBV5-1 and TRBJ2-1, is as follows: KAGVTQTPRYLIKTRGQQVTLSCSPISGHRSVSWYQQTPGQGLQFLFEYFSETQRNKGNFPGRFSGRQFSNSRSEMNVSTLELGDSALYLCASSFGTGGLNEQFFGPGTRLTVL.

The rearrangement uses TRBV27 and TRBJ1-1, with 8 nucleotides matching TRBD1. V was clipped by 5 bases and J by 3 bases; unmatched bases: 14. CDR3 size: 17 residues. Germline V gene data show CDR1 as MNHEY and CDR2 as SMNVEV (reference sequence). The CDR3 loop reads CASSPRTGRIEDTEAFF. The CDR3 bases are TGTGCCAGCAGTCCCCGGACAGGGCGTATTGAGGACACTGAAGCTTTCTTT.

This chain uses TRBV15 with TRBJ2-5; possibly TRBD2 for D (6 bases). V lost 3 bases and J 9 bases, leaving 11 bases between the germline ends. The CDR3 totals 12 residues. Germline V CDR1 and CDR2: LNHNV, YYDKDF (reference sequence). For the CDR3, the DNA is TGTGCCACCAGCAGTGGGACTGTGCCCCAGTACTTC. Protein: CATSSGTVPQYF. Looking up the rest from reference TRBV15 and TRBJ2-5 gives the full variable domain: DAMVIQNPRYQVTQFGKPVTLSCSQTLNHNVMYWYQQKSSQAPKLLFHYYDKDFNNEADTPDNFQSRRPNTSFCFLDIRSPGLGDTAMYLCATSSGTVPQYFGPGTRLLVL.

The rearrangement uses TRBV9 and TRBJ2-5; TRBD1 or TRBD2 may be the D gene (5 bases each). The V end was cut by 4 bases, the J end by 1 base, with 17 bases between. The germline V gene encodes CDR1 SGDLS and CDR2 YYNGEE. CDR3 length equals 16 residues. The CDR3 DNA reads TGTGCCAGCAGCCCCCGGCCAGGGAGCGTCCAAGAGACCCAGTACTTC. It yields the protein CASSPRPGSVQETQYF.

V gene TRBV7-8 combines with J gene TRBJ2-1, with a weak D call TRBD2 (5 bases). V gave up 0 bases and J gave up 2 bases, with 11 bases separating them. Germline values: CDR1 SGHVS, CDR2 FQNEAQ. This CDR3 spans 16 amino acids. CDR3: CASSLALEGTYNEQFF. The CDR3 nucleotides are TGTGCCAGCAGCTTAGCGCTCGAGGGAACCTACAATGAGCAGTTCTTC.

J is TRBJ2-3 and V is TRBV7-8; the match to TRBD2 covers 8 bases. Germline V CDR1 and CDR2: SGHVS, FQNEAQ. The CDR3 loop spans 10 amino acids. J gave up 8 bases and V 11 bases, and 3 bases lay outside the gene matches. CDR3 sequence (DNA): TGTGCCTCTGCGGGGGGTACGCAGTATTTT. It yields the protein CASAGGTQYF.

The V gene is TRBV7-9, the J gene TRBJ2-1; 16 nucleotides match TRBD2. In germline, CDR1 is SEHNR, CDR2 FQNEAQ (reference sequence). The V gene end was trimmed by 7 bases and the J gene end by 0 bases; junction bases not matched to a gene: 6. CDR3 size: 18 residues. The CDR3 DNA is TGTGCCAGCACCGCTGGGACTAGCGGGAGGGCCTCCTACAATGAGCAGTTCTTC. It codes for CASTAGTSGRASYNEQFF.

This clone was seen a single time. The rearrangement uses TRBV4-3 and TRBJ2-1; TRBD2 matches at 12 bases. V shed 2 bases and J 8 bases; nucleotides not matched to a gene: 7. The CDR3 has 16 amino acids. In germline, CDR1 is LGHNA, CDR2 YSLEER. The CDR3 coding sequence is TGCGCCAGCAGCCAATCCACTAGCGGGAGGTGGCATGAGCAGTTCTTC. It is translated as CASSQSTSGRWHEQFF.

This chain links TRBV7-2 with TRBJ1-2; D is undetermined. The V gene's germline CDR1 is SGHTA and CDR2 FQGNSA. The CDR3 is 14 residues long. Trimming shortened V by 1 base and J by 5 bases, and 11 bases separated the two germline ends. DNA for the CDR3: TGTGCCAGCAGCTTAGGAGGGTTTAGGTATGGCTACACCTTC. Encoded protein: CASSLGGFRYGYTF.